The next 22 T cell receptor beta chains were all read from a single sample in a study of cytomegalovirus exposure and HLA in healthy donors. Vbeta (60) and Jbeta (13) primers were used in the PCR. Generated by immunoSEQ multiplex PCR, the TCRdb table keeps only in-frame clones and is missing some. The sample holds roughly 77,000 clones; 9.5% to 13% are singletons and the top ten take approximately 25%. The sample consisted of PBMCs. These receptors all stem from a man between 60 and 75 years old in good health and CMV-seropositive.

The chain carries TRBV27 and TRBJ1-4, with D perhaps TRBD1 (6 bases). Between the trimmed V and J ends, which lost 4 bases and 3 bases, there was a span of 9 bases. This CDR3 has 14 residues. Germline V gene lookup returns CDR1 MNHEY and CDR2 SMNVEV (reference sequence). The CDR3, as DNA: TGTGCCAGCAGTTCACAGGGACCTAATGAAAAACTGTTTTTT. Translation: CASSSQGPNEKLFF. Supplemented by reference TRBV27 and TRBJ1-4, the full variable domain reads EAQVTQNPRYLITVTGKKLTVTCSQNMNHEYMSWYRQDPGLGLRQIYYSMNVEVTDKGDVPEGYKVSRKEKRNFPLILESPSPNQTSLYFCASSSQGPNEKLFFGSGTQLSVL.

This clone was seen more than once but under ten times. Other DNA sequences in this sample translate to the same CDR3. Written as DNA, the CDR3 is TGTGCCAGCAGTTTCAGGGAAAACACTGAAGCTTTCTTT. Encoded protein: CASSFRENTEAFF. The chain links TRBV27 to TRBJ1-1; TRBD1 might be the D (5 bases). The CDR3 consists of 13 residues. Trimming cost V 3 bases and J 2 bases, with 7 bases left between them. Germline values: CDR1 MNHEY, CDR2 SMNVEV (reference sequence).

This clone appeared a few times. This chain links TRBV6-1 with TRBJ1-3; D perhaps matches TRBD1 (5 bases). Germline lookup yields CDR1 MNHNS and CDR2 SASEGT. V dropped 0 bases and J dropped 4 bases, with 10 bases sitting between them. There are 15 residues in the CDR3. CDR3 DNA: TGTGCCAGCAGTGAAGCGCTGCGGGGGGGAAACACCATATATTTT. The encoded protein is CASSEALRGGNTIYF.

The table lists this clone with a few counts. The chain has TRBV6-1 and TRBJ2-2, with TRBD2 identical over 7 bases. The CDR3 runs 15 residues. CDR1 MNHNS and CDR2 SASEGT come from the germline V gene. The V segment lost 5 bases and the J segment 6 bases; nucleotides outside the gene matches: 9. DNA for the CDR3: TGTGCCAGCAGTTTAAACGGACTAGTCGCCGGGGAGCTGTTTTTT. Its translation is CASSLNGLVAGELFF.

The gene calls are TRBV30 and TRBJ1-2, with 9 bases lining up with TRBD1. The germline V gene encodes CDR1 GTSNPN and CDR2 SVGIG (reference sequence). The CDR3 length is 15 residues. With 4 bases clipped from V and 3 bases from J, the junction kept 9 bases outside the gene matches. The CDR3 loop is CAWMASGTGHYGYTF. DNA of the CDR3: TGTGCCTGGATGGCCTCCGGGACAGGGCACTATGGCTACACCTTC.

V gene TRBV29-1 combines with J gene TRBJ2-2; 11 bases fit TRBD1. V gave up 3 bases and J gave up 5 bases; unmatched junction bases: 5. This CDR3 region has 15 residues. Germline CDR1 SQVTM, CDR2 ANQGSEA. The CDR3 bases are TGCAGCGTTGAGGGACAGGGGGTAAGGACCGGGGAGCTGTTTTTT. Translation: CSVEGQGVRTGELFF.

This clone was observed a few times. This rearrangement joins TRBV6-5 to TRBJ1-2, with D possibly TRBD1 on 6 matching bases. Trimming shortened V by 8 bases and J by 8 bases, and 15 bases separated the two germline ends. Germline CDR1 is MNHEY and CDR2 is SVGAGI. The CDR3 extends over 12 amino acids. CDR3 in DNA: TGTGCCAGCTCCTCCGCAGGGGAAGGCTACACCTTC. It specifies CASSSAGEGYTF.

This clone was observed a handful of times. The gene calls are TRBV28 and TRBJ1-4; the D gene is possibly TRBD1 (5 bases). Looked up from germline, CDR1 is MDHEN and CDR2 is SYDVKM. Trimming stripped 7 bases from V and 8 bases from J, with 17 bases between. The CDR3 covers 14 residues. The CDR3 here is CASNPVGRTEKLFF. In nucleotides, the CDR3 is TGTGCCAGCAATCCGGTGGGGCGGACCGAAAAACTGTTTTTT.

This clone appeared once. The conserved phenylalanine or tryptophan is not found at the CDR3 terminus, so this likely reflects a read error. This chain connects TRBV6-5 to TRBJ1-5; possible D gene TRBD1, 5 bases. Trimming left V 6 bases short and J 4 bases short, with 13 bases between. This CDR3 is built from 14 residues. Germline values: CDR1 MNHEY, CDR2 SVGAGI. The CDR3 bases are TGTGCCAGCAGCCCGTCAGGGCGGAATCAGCCCCAGCATTTG. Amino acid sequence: CASSPSGRNQPQHL.

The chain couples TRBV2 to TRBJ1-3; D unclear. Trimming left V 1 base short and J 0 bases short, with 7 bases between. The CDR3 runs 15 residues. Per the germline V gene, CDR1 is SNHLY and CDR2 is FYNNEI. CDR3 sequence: CASSEGRVSGNTIYF. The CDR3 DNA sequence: TGTGCCAGCAGTGAAGGGAGGGTCTCTGGAAACACCATATATTTT.

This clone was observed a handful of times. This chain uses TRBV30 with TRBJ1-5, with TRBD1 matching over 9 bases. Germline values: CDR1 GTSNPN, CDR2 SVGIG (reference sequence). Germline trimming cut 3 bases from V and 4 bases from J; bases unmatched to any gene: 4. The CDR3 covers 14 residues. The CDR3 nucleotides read TGTGCCTGGAGGGAACAGGGGGCGAATCAGCCCCAGCATTTT. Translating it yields CAWREQGANQPQHF.

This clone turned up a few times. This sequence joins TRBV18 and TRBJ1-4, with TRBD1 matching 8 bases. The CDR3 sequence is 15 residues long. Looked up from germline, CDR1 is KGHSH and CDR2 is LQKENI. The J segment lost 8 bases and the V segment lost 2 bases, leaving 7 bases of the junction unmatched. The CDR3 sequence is CASSPSGTGGEKLFF. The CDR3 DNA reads TGTGCCAGCTCACCATCCGGGACAGGAGGCGAAAAACTGTTTTTT.

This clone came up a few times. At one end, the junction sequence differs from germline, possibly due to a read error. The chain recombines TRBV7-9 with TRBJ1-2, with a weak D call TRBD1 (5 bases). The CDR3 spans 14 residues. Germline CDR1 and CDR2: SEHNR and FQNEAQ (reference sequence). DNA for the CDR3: TGTGCCAGCACCTTAGGGGAGGCTAACTATGGCTACACCTTC. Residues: CASTLGEANYGYTF.

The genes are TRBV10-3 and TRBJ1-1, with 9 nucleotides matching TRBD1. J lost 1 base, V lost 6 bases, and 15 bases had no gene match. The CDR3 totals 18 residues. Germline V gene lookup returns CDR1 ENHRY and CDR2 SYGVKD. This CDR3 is CAIRLSTGTGPRNTEAFF. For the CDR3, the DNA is TGTGCCATCAGGCTTTCGACTGGGACAGGGCCCCGGAACACTGAAGCTTTCTTT.

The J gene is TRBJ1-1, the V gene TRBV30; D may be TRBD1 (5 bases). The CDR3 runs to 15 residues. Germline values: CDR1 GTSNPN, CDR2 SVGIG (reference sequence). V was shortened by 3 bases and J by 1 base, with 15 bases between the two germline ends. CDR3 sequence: CAWRRTGTSNTEAFF. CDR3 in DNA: TGTGCCTGGAGACGTACCGGGACTTCGAACACTGAAGCTTTCTTT.

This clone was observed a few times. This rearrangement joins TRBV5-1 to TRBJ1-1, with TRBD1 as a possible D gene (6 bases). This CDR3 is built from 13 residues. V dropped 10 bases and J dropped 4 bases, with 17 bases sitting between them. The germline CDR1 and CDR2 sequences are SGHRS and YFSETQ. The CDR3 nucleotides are TGCGCCGGTGTCAGGGGCTTCGGCACTGAAGCTTTCTTT. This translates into CAGVRGFGTEAFF.

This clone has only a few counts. CDR3 sequence: CASSQAGEAIPEAFF. Written as DNA, the CDR3 is TGCGCCAGCAGCCAGGCGGGGGAGGCCATCCCTGAAGCTTTCTTT. This sequence joins TRBV4-1 and TRBJ1-1; tentatively, D is TRBD1 (5 bases). CDR3 length: 15 residues. The V and J ends lost 3 bases and 6 bases respectively, with 17 bases between them. Germline V gives CDR1 MGHRA, CDR2 YSYEKL.

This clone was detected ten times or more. CDR3 sequence (DNA): TGTGCCACCTCCCGGGGGCAGGGAGGGGATGAGCAGTTCTTC. Amino acids: CATSRGQGGDEQFF. The chain combines TRBV25-1 with TRBJ2-1; possible D gene TRBD2, 7 bases. V lost 10 bases, J lost 8 bases, and 21 bases lay in between. Germline CDR1 and CDR2: MGHDK and SYGVNS. The CDR3 is made up of 14 amino acids. The full variable domain, its missing parts supplied by reference TRBV25-1 and TRBJ2-1, is EADIYQTPRYLVIGTGKKITLECSQTMGHDKMYWYQQDPGMELHLIHYSYGVNSTEKGDLSSESTVSRIRTEHFPLTLESARPSHTSQYLCATSRGQGGDEQFFGPGTRLTVL.

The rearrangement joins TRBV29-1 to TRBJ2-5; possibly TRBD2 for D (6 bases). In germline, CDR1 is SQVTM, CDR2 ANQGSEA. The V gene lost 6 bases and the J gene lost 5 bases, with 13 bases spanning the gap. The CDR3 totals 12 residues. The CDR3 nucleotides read TGCAGCGTCTTAAACGGAGGGGAGACCCAGTACTTC. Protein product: CSVLNGGETQYF.

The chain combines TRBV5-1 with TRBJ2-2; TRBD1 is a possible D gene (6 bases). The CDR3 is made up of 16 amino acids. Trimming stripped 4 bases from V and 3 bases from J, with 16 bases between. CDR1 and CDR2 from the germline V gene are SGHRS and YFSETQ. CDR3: CASSPRDTSYTGELFF. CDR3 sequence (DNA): TGCGCCAGCAGCCCCCGGGACACTTCGTACACCGGGGAGCTGTTTTTT.

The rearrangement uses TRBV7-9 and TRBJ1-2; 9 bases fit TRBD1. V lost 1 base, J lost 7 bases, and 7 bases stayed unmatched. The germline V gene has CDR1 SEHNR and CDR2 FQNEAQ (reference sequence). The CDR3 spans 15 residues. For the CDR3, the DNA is TGTGCCAGCAGCTTAGAGTTGGGACAGGGCTCTGGCTACACCTTC. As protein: CASSLELGQGSGYTF.

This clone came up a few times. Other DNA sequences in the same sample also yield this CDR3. The CDR3 loop reads CASSLGGENTGELFF. CDR3 coding DNA: TGCGCCAGCAGCTTGGGCGGTGAGAACACCGGGGAGCTGTTTTTT. The chain couples TRBV5-1 to TRBJ2-2; the D is unclear. The germline V gene encodes CDR1 SGHRS and CDR2 YFSETQ. CDR3 size: 15 residues. The V end was cut by 0 bases, the J end by 1 base, with 7 bases between.